One sample yielded the 27 T cell receptor beta chains listed below, sequenced in a study of blood T cell repertoires in COVID-19. Clones were sequenced by immunoSEQ multiplex PCR, and TCRdb holds only the in-frame ones, with some missing. The sample carries about 17,000 clones, about 91% recorded once. Source material: peripheral blood. All receptors derive from a man in his 60s with active COVID-19.

This clone came up a few times. The chain links TRBV4-3 to TRBJ2-2; TRBD1 might be the D (6 bases). The CDR3 totals 16 residues. V was pared by 1 base and J by 1 base, with 10 bases between. Looked up from germline, CDR1 is LGHNA and CDR2 is YSLEER. CDR3 in amino acids: CASSQGQGQNTGELFF. For the CDR3, the DNA is TGCGCCAGCAGCCAAGGGCAGGGGCAGAACACCGGGGAGCTGTTTTTT.

This chain uses TRBV11-1 with TRBJ1-1; the D gene is possibly TRBD1 (6 bases). This CDR3 spans 15 amino acids. The V gene lost 0 bases and the J gene lost 4 bases, with 12 bases spanning the gap. Germline V gives CDR1 SGHAT, CDR2 FQDESV (reference sequence). In DNA form, the CDR3 reads TGTGCCAGCAGCTTAGCGCAGGGGCGCGTCACTGAAGCTTTCTTT. Translated: CASSLAQGRVTEAFF. The variable domain in full, completed from reference TRBV11-1 and TRBJ1-1, reads EAEVAQSPRYKITEKSQAVAFWCDPISGHATLYWYRQILGQGPELLVQFQDESVVDDSQLPKDRFSAERLKGVDSTLKIQPAELGDSAMYLCASSLAQGRVTEAFFGQGTRLTVV.

The V gene is TRBV18, the J gene TRBJ1-1; a possible D gene is TRBD1 (5 bases). The germline CDR1 and CDR2 sequences are KGHSH and LQKENI. With 2 bases removed from V and 0 bases from J, the gap between germline ends came to 10 bases. This CDR3 comprises 15 residues. DNA for the CDR3: TGTGCCAGCTCACCAAGGGAGGGGATGAACACTGAAGCTTTCTTT. Residues: CASSPREGMNTEAFF.

The rearrangement joins TRBV15 to TRBJ2-7, with 7 nucleotides matching TRBD1. The ends lost 7 bases at V and 1 base at J; junction bases unmatched: 10. The CDR3 loop spans 15 amino acids. The germline V gene has CDR1 LNHNV and CDR2 YYDKDF (reference sequence). The CDR3 nucleotides read TGTGCCACCAACAACCCCGGGACAGAGTCCTACGAGCAGTACTTC. This sequence encodes CATNNPGTESYEQYF.

The chain combines TRBV30 with TRBJ2-1; 7 nucleotides align to TRBD2. CDR1 and CDR2 (germline): GTSNPN, SVGIG (reference sequence). This CDR3 is 13 amino acids long. Trimming cost V 4 bases and J 9 bases; bases outside gene matches: 9. The CDR3 here is CAWITVGGAEQFF. The DNA for the CDR3 is TGTGCCTGGATTACCGTGGGAGGGGCTGAGCAGTTCTTC.

This chain connects TRBV6-5 to TRBJ1-1, with D possibly being TRBD1 (5 bases). V dropped 6 bases and J dropped 4 bases, with 15 bases sitting between them. Germline V lookup: CDR1 MNHEY, CDR2 SVGAGI. The CDR3 sequence is 14 residues long. The CDR3 DNA reads TGTGCCAGCAGATTTCGGGCGGGGCTCACTGAAGCTTTCTTT. Protein sequence: CASRFRAGLTEAFF.

The chain couples TRBV5-6 to TRBJ1-1; D unclear. The CDR3 runs 12 residues. Germline CDR1 SGHDT, CDR2 YYEEEE. Trimming shortened V by 0 bases and J by 4 bases, and 4 bases separated the two germline ends. The CDR3 loop reads CASSLGATEAFF. In nucleotides, the CDR3 is TGTGCCAGCAGCTTGGGGGCCACTGAAGCTTTCTTT.

V is TRBV5-1 and J is TRBJ2-3; TRBD1 agrees at 9 bases. V was pared by 1 base and J by 12 bases, with 6 bases of the junction left unmatched. The CDR3 totals 13 residues. CDR1 SGHRS and CDR2 YFSETQ come from the germline V gene. In DNA form, the CDR3 reads TGCGCCAGCAGCTTGATCCGGGACAGGGTACAGTATTTT. Its translation is CASSLIRDRVQYF.

The chain links TRBV5-1 to TRBJ2-1, with 7 nucleotides matching TRBD1. The CDR3 is 17 residues long. The germline CDR1 and CDR2 sequences are SGHRS and YFSETQ. V was clipped by 0 bases and J by 8 bases; unmatched bases: 14. The CDR3 sequence: CASSLVTTGWVFDEQFF. The CDR3 nucleotides read TGCGCCAGCAGCTTGGTAACGACAGGGTGGGTCTTCGATGAGCAGTTCTTC.

The chain combines TRBV30 with TRBJ1-5; TRBD1 might be the D (5 bases). The CDR3 length is 13 residues. Per the germline V gene, CDR1 is GTSNPN and CDR2 is SVGIG (reference sequence). Trimming removed 1 base at V and 4 bases at J, with 8 bases between. CDR3 coding DNA: TGTGCCTGGAGTGAAAGGGGTAATCAGCCCCAGCATTTT. This translates into CAWSERGNQPQHF.

A word on this clone: The identical CDR3 is also encoded by other nucleotide sequences in the sample. This chain uses TRBV19 with TRBJ2-2; tentative D call: TRBD1 (5 bases). CDR3 size: 16 residues. V dropped 2 bases and J dropped 0 bases, with 10 bases sitting between them. The V gene's germline CDR1 is LNHDA and CDR2 SQIVND (reference sequence). CDR3 region: CASSIQGTANTGELFF. CDR3 in DNA: TGTGCCAGTAGTATACAGGGCACTGCGAACACCGGGGAGCTGTTTTTT.

The chain combines TRBV2 with TRBJ1-2; D gene ambiguous. Germline V gene lookup returns CDR1 SNHLY and CDR2 FYNNEI. The CDR3 is 14 residues long. V lost 3 bases and J 5 bases, leaving 13 bases between the germline ends. The CDR3 loop reads CASSEGSGIYGYTF. As DNA, the CDR3 is TGTGCCAGCAGTGAGGGCAGCGGAATTTATGGCTACACCTTC.

The chain employs TRBV19 and TRBJ1-1; 7 positions match TRBD1. Germline V gives CDR1 LNHDA, CDR2 SQIVND (reference sequence). The CDR3 contains 14 residues. J was trimmed by 6 bases and V by 6 bases; bases with no gene match: 10. CDR3 sequence (DNA): TGTGCCAGTAGAACCAGCCCGGGACAGCCTGAAGCTTTCTTT. Translated, it gives CASRTSPGQPEAFF.

This chain joins TRBV6-5 and TRBJ1-3; no clear D. This CDR3 region has 14 residues. Germline CDR1 MNHEY, CDR2 SVGAGI. Trimming cost V 5 bases and J 0 bases, with 8 bases left between them. Here the CDR3 DNA reads TGTGCCAGCAGTCGTACAGTCTCTGGAAACACCATATATTTT. Its translation: CASSRTVSGNTIYF.

This sequence joins TRBV10-3 and TRBJ2-5, with TRBD1 identical over 9 bases. This CDR3 region has 12 residues. Looked up from germline, CDR1 is ENHRY and CDR2 is SYGVKD. J was trimmed by 4 bases and V by 7 bases; bases with no gene match: 1. CDR3 nucleotides: TGTGCCATCAAGGACAGGGGAGAGACCCAGTACTTC. The encoded protein is CAIKDRGETQYF.

A few counts support this clone. The rearrangement uses TRBV11-3 and TRBJ2-7; 9 nucleotides align to TRBD2. The length of the CDR3 is 15 residues. Germline CDR1 SGHNT, CDR2 YENEEA. Germline trimming cut 5 bases from V and 2 bases from J; bases unmatched to any gene: 7. DNA for the CDR3: TGTGCCAGCAGCGAACCTAGCGGGAAGGCCTACGAGCAGTACTTC. It encodes CASSEPSGKAYEQYF.

The rearrangement joins TRBV9 to TRBJ2-1, with D maybe TRBD2 (7 bases). CDR3 length: 17 amino acids. V lost 0 bases and J lost 8, with 21 bases in between. Germline values: CDR1 SGDLS, CDR2 YYNGEE. As DNA, the CDR3 is TGTGCCAGCAGCGTAGGAACAGGCGGGGGCACTCGGGATGAGCAGTTCTTC. This encodes CASSVGTGGGTRDEQFF.

The chain has TRBV5-8 and TRBJ1-3, with D hard to call. Trimming took off 4 bases at V and 2 bases at J, with 7 bases between the two ends. The CDR3 runs to 13 residues. Germline V lookup: CDR1 SGHTS, CDR2 YDEGEE. The CDR3 DNA is TGTGCCAGCAGCGCACGGGCTGGAAACACCATATATTTT. It codes for CASSARAGNTIYF. Combining the CDR3 with reference TRBV5-8 and TRBJ1-3 gives the whole variable domain EAGVTQSPTHLIKTRGQQATLRCSPISGHTSVYWYQQALGLGLQFLLWYDEGEERNRGNFPPRFSGRQFPNYSSELNVNALELEDSALYLCASSARAGNTIYFGEGSWLTVV.

V usage is TRBV24-1 and J usage is TRBJ2-5; the match to TRBD2 covers 9 bases. V was pared by 4 bases and J by 4 bases, with 12 bases of the junction left unmatched. This CDR3 has 17 residues. The germline V gene has CDR1 KGHDR and CDR2 SFDVKD. DNA of the CDR3: TGTGCCACCAGTGACTACGGGGGACTTAGCGGGAGAGAGACCCAGTACTTC. Translated: CATSDYGGLSGRETQYF.

The chain recombines TRBV28 with TRBJ2-5, with D possibly matching TRBD1 (5 bases). Germline CDR1 reads MDHEN; CDR2 reads SYDVKM. CDR3 length: 13 residues. V was clipped by 7 bases and J by 5 bases, with 14 bases between them. The CDR3 sequence: CASTHQGRETQYF. Written as DNA, the CDR3 is TGTGCCAGCACACACCAGGGCCGGGAGACCCAGTACTTC.

The chain couples TRBV5-1 to TRBJ2-7; D may be TRBD2 (6 bases). The germline CDR1 and CDR2 sequences are SGHRS and YFSETQ. CDR3 size: 15 residues. With 1 base removed from V and 2 bases from J, the gap between germline ends came to 13 bases. The CDR3 DNA follows: TGCGCCAGCAGCTTGATGTTCGGGGGTACCTACGAGCAGTACTTC. It is translated as CASSLMFGGTYEQYF.

This chain uses TRBV3-1 (or the pseudogene TRBV3-2) with TRBJ2-7; the match to TRBD2 covers 11 bases. The junction had 9 bases not matched to a gene; V was cut back by 7 bases and J by 4 bases. The CDR3 has 15 amino acids. The V gene's germline CDR1 is LGHDT and CDR2 YNNKEL (reference sequence). CDR3 DNA: TGTGCCAGCACCTTAGGACTAGCGGGTGGATACGAGCAGTACTTC. The encoded protein is CASTLGLAGGYEQYF.

In its sample, this clone was seen once. This chain connects TRBV5-4 to TRBJ2-5; 8 bases agree with TRBD2. CDR3 length equals 16 residues. The ends lost 5 bases at V and 1 base at J; junction bases unmatched: 10. The germline CDR1 and CDR2 sequences are SGHNT and YYREEE (reference sequence). CDR3 protein: CASRLTGTRVQETQYF. Written as DNA, the CDR3 is TGTGCCAGCAGGTTGACCGGGACTAGGGTCCAAGAGACCCAGTACTTC.

The chain employs TRBV11-3 and TRBJ2-7; D ambiguous. V dropped 3 bases and J dropped 5 bases, with 5 bases sitting between them. Germline assignment: CDR1 SGHNT and CDR2 YENEEA. The CDR3 length is 11 residues. DNA for the CDR3: TGTGCCAGCAGCTTTTCCGACGAGCAGTACTTC. Its protein product is CASSFSDEQYF.

The chain recombines TRBV4-1 with TRBJ1-3; weak D call: TRBD1 (5 bases). Germline loops: CDR1 MGHRA, CDR2 YSYEKL. This CDR3 region has 14 residues. V lost 4 bases and J 0 bases, leaving 7 bases between the germline ends. The chain's CDR3 is CASSLRDSGNTIYF. DNA for the CDR3: TGCGCCAGCAGCCTCAGGGACTCTGGAAACACCATATATTTT.

V and J are TRBV20-1 and TRBJ2-5; 7 bases map to TRBD1. J lost 5 bases, V lost 6 bases, and 9 bases had no gene match. The CDR3 length is 13 residues. The germline V gene has CDR1 DFQATT and CDR2 SNEGSKA (reference sequence). As DNA, the CDR3 is TGCAGTGCCAGTACAGGGGTGGGGGAGACCCAGTACTTC. Protein sequence: CSASTGVGETQYF.

This clone was picked up one time. This rearrangement joins TRBV6-6 to TRBJ1-2; possibly TRBD1 for D (5 bases). Trimming stripped 7 bases from V and 0 bases from J, with 15 bases between. The CDR3 is made up of 15 amino acids. Germline V gene lookup returns CDR1 MNHNY and CDR2 SVGAGI (reference sequence). The CDR3 DNA follows: TGTGCCAGCAAAACAAGACAGCATGCTAACTATGGCTACACCTTC. This sequence encodes CASKTRQHANYGYTF.